This is a list of T cell receptor beta chains from one sample in a study of radiotherapy plus CTLA-4 blockade in lung cancer. Some clones are missing from TCRdb's copy, which holds only in-frame ones; the method was immunoSEQ multiplex PCR. The sample shows tens of thousands of clones, just under 75% of them seen only once. Source: peripheral blood, taken from a patient treated with radiotherapy plus ipilimumab. The receptors shown here come from a human donor with non-small cell lung cancer who had stable disease on radiotherapy plus ipilimumab. The CDR3 runs from the conserved cysteine through the conserved F or W. Expanded clones get a size class; other rows say once, few or many, or leave the size out.

>TRBJ2-7|TRBV11-1|.
CASSLAMTGSGYEQYF
>TRBJ2-1|TRBV30|.
CAWSGGPSGVRNEQFF
>TRBJ2-3|TRBV29-1|.
CSVRRGTDTQYF
>TRBJ1-2|TRBV27|.
CASSPDSRYGYTF
>TRBJ1-5|TRBV7-8|.
CASSSDRALQPQHF
>TRBJ2-7|TRBV11-1|few
CASSLGPQIGGYEQYF
>TRBJ2-1|TRBV6-1|.
CASSEQRGGYDEQFF
>TRBJ1-1|TRBV15|.
CATSRGLISGKRAFF
>.|TRBV11-3|once
CASSPRDSKAYEQYF
>TRBJ1-5|TRBV30|.
CAWSTRQGFNQPQHF
>TRBJ2-5|TRBV30|.
CAWSWPSGGLETQYF
>TRBJ2-5|TRBV6-6|.
CASSYFDRVEETQYF
>TRBJ2-5|TRBV7-8|.
CASSYQASGGKETQYF
>TRBJ2-7|TRBV5-6|.
CASSPRYRFDEQYF
>TRBJ2-7|TRBV2|.
CASSDFRSYEQYF
>TRBJ2-7|TRBV5-4|many
CASSFPTGAAHEQYF
>TRBJ1-6|TRBV10-3|.
CASSYSGGGNSPLHF
>TRBJ2-4|TRBV6-4|.
CASSPGTGDGKNIQYF
>TRBJ2-2|TRBV7-6|few
CASSSQGSPNGELFF
>TRBJ1-2|TRBV4-1|.
CASSQDPGRGVEGYTF
>TRBJ1-1|TRBV5-1|.
CASSYGQGGRNTEAFF
>TRBJ2-3|TRBV29-1|.
CSVLGLAGGPDTQYF
>TRBJ1-4|TRBV5-1|.
CASSFQPGTGGGEKLFF
>TRBJ1-4|TRBV18|.
CASSPYPQEKLFF
>TRBJ1-6|TRBV11-3|.
CASSLGQGGSPLHF
>TRBJ2-3|TRBV11-2|.
CASSPLFVDTQYF
>TRBJ1-2|TRBV19|.
CASSDGTYYGYTF
>TRBJ2-6|TRBV28|once
CASSLDVGVHSGANVLTF
>TRBJ1-2|TRBV4-1|.
CASSQVLGGYGYTF
>TRBJ1-5|TRBV15|.
CATSRHMDRGRQPQHF
>TRBJ2-5|TRBV5-1|once
CASGRGDRETQYF
>TRBJ2-7|TRBV29-1|.
CSVARGTGSHEQYF
>TRBJ1-6|TRBV2|few
CASSGLEESSYNSPLHF
>TRBJ2-1|TRBV2|.
CASSEVTGFQILDEQFF
>TRBJ1-5|TRBV7-9|.
CASSLGPQGGNQPQHF
>TRBJ1-6|TRBV9|.
CASSAVGTGGVPLHF
>TRBJ1-5|TRBV6-1|few
CASSGQSGGNQPQHF
>.|TRBV15|.
CATSRARSLSYEQYF
>TRBJ1-2|TRBV5-6|few
CASSFPGQGHMNYGYTF
>TRBJ1-2|TRBV5-5|.
CASSEDLNYGYTF
>TRBJ2-7|TRBV27|few
CASSHQQGVGYEQYF
>TRBJ1-2|TRBV20-1|.
CSAWALGGYTF
>TRBJ1-4|TRBV27|few
CASSFGTGEKLFF
>TRBJ2-7|TRBV6-5|.
CASSYEVGGYEQYF
>TRBJ1-1|TRBV2|few
CASRARQNTEAFF
>TRBJ2-3|TRBV2|.
CASRHRGSTDTQYF
>TRBJ2-5|TRBV5-4|few
CASSLDGMFQETQYF
>TRBJ2-1|TRBV6-1|.
CASSEIYEQFF
>TRBJ2-7|TRBV12-5|.
CASGSTFYEQYF
>TRBJ1-2|TRBV6-1|few
CASRYGTGNYGYTF